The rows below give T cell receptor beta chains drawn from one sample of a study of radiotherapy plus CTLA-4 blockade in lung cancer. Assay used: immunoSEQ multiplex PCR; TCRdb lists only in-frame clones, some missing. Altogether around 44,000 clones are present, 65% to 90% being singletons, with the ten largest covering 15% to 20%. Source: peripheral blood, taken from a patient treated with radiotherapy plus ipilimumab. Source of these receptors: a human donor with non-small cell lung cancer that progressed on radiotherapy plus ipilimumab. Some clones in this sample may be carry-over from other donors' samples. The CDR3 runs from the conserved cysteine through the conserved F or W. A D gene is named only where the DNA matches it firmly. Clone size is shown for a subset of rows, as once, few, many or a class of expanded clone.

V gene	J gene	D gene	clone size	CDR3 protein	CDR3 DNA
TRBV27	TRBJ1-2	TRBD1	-	CASSFGQGAGGYTF	TGTGCCAGCAGTTTCGGCCAGGGGGCTGGGGGCTACACCTTC
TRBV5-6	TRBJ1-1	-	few	CASSLTRVRTEAFF	TGTGCCAGCAGCTTAACCAGGGTCAGGACTGAAGCTTTCTTT
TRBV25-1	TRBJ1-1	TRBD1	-	CASSDYRGLNTEAFF	TGTGCCAGCAGTGATTACAGGGGATTGAACACTGAAGCTTTCTTT
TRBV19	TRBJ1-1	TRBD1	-	CASIGTGDASRNTEAFF	TGTGCCAGTATCGGGACAGGGGATGCATCTAGGAACACTGAAGCTTTCTTT
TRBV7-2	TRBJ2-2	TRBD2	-	CASSRRTSGLTGELFF	TGTGCCAGCAGCCGGAGGACTAGCGGTCTTACCGGGGAGCTGTTTTTT
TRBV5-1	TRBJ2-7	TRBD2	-	CASSLISGSSNEQYF	TGCGCCAGCAGCTTGATTAGCGGGAGTTCAAACGAGCAGTACTTC
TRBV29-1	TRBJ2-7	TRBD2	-	CSVSPGLGSHEQYF	TGCAGCGTTTCCCCTGGACTAGGGAGTCACGAGCAGTACTTC
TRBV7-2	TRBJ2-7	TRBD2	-	CASSSSSGGSYEQYF	TGTGCCAGCAGCTCCTCTAGCGGGGGCTCCTACGAGCAGTACTTC
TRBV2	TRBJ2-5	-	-	CASQRDYQETQYF	TGTGCCAGCCAAAGGGACTACCAAGAGACCCAGTACTTC
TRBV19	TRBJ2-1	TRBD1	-	CASRTGSYNEQFF	TGTGCCAGTCGGACAGGGTCCTACAATGAGCAGTTCTTC
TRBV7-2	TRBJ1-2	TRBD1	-	CAIVGDRGPWGYTF	TGTGCCATTGTCGGGGACAGGGGGCCGTGGGGCTACACCTTC
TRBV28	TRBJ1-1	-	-	CASSLWTVRNTEAFF	TGTGCCAGCAGTTTATGGACAGTTCGTAATACTGAAGCTTTCTTT
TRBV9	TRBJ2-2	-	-	CASTLITGELFF	TGTGCCAGCACCCTTATCACCGGGGAGCTGTTTTTT
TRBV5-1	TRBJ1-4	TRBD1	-	CASSSFYRTGTNEKLFF	TGCGCCAGCAGCTCGTTTTACCGGACAGGGACTAATGAAAAACTGTTTTTT
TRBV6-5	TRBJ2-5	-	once	CASNQNRGSGTQYF	TGTGCCAGCAACCAAAATCGGGGGTCAGGGACCCAGTACTTC
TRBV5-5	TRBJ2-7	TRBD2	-	CASSARDYSSYEQYF	TGTGCCAGCAGCGCTCGGGACTATTCCTCTTACGAGCAGTACTTC
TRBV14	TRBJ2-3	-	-	CASSQDMQDTDTQYF	TGTGCCAGCAGCCAAGATATGCAGGACACAGATACGCAGTATTTT
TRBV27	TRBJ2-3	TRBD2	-	CASSPRTSGGTDTQYF	TGTGCCAGCAGTCCGCGGACTAGCGGGGGCACAGATACGCAGTATTTT
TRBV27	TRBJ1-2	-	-	CASSPGTRGYTF	TGTGCCAGCAGCCCCGGGACACGCGGCTACACCTTC
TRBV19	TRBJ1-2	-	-	CASSIRQGLSEDGYTF	TGTGCCAGTAGTATTAGGCAGGGGTTAAGTGAAGATGGCTACACCTTC
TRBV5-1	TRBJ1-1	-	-	CASNIRAFF	TGCGCCAGCAATATCAGGGCTTTCTTT
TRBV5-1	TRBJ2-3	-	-	CASSLALWSGDTDTQYF	TGCGCCAGCAGCTTGGCCCTTTGGAGCGGAGACACAGATACGCAGTATTTT
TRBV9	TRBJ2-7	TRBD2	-	CASSVGTGLDLSYEQYF	TGTGCCAGCAGCGTAGGTACGGGACTAGACCTCTCCTACGAGCAGTACTTC
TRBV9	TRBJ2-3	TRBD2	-	CASSVRGGRSTDTQYF	TGTGCCAGCAGCGTGAGGGGCGGGAGGTCCACAGATACGCAGTATTTT
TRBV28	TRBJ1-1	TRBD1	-	CASTRGQGGTEAFF	TGTGCCAGCACCAGGGGACAGGGAGGAACTGAAGCTTTCTTT
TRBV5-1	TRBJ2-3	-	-	CASSFSGHTSTDTQYF	TGCGCCAGCAGCTTTTCGGGACATACTAGCACAGATACGCAGTATTTT
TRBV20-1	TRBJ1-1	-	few	CSGGPGGAAFF	TGCAGCGGTGGTCCGGGAGGAGCAGCTTTCTTT
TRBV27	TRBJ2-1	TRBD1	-	CASSRDSGYNEQFF	TGTGCCAGCAGCCGGGACAGCGGATACAATGAGCAGTTCTTC
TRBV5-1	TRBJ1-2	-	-	CASSLGQGEGYTF	TGCGCCAGCAGCTTGGGCCAGGGTGAGGGCTACACCTTC
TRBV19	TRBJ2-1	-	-	CASSTGNSEQFF	TGTGCCAGTAGTACAGGGAACAGCGAGCAGTTCTTC
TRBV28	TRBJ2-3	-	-	CANSNNRADTQYF	TGTGCCAACTCCAATAACCGCGCAGATACGCAGTATTTT
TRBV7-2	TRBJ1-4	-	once	CASSLVSGRREKLFF	TGTGCCAGCAGCTTAGTATCAGGGAGGCGTGAAAAACTGTTTTTT
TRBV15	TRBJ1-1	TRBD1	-	CATSTGTGAGTEAFF	TGTGCCACCAGCACGGGGACAGGGGCTGGCACTGAAGCTTTCTTT
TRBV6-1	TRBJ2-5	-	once	CASSVGRGGRETQYF	TGTGCCAGCAGTGTTGGTAGGGGAGGAAGGGAGACCCAGTACTTC
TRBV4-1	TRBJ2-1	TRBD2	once	CASRVGLAGGGSYNEQFF	TGCGCCAGCAGGGTGGGACTAGCGGGGGGGGGATCCTACAATGAGCAGTTCTTC
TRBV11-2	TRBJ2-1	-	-	CASSLDSSGSYNEQFF	TGTGCCAGCAGCTTAGATTCGAGCGGGTCGTACAATGAGCAGTTCTTC
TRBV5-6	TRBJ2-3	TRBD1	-	CASSSTGGRTDTQYF	TGTGCCAGCAGCTCAACAGGGGGCCGAACAGATACGCAGTATTTT
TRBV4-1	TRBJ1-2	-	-	CASRPRQEPNYGYTF	TGCGCCAGCAGACCACGACAGGAGCCTAACTATGGCTACACCTTC
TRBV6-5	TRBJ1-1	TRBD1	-	CASSYSNEGAEAFF	TGTGCCAGCAGTTACTCGAACGAGGGGGCGGAAGCTTTCTTT
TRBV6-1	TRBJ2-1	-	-	CASSRENEQLF	TGTGCCAGCAGTCGGGAGAATGAGCAGCTCTTC
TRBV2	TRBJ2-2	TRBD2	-	CASTPGLAGTGELFF	TGTGCCAGCACCCCGGGGCTAGCGGGGACCGGGGAGCTGTTTTTT
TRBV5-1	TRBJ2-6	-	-	CASSLFFSGANVLTF	TGCGCCAGCAGCTTGTTCTTCTCTGGGGCCAACGTCCTGACTTTC
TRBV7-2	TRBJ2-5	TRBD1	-	CASSNPYRGATGRQETQYF	TGTGCCAGCAGCAACCCATACAGGGGAGCTACCGGCCGTCAAGAGACCCAGTACTTC
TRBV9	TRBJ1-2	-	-	CASSLQDKSLGTF	TGTGCCAGCAGCCTACAGGACAAGAGTTTGGGAACCTTC